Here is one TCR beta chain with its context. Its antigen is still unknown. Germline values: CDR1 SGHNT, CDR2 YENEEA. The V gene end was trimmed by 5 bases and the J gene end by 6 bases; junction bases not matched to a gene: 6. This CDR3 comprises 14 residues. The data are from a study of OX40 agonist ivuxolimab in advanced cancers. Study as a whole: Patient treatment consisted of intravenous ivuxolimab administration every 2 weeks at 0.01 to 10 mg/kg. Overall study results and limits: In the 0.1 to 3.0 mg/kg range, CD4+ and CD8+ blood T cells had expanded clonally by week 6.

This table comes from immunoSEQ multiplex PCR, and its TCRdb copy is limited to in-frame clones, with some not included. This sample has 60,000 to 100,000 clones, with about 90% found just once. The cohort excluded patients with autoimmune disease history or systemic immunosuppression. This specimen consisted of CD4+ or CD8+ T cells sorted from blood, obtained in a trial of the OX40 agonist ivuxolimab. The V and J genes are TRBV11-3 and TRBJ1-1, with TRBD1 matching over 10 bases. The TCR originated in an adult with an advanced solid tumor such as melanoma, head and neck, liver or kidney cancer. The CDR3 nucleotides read TGTGCCAGCAGCCTTCGACAGGGGGCGGCTGAAGCTTTCTTT. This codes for CASSLRQGAAEAFF.